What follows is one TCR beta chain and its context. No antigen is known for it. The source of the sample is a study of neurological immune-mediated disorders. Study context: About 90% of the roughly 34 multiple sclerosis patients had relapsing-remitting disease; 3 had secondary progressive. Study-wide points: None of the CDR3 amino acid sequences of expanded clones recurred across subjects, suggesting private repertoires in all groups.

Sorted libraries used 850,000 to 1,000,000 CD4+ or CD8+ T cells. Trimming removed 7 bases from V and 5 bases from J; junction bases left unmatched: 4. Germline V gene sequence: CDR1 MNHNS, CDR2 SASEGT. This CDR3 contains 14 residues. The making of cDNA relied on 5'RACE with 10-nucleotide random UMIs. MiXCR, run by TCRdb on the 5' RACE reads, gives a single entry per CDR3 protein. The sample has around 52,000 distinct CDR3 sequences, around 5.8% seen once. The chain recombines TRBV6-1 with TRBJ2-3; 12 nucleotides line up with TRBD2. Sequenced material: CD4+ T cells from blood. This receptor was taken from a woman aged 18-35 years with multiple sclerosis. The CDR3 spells CASMELAGGDTQYF. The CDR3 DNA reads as TGTGCCAGCATGGAACTAGCGGGAGGAGATACGCAGTATTTT.